A single sample is the source of the 24 T cell receptor beta chains below, sequenced in a study of CD8 T cells in Susac syndrome. An amount of RNA that ranged from 0.5 to 1 ug was reverse transcribed with random hexamers. From the immunoSEQ multiplex PCR reads, TCRdb called clonotypes with MiXCR, one entry per CDR3 protein. The repertoire holds almost 450,000 distinct CDR3 sequences, approximately 89% seen once, with 0.09% to 0.15% in the top ten. Sequences were obtained from CD8+ T cells from PBMCs. Every receptor here comes from a human donor with multiple sclerosis.

This CDR3 reads CAWSVMGQPVYEQYF. Written as DNA, the CDR3 is TGTGCCTGGAGTGTTATGGGGCAGCCGGTCTACGAGCAGTACTTC. This chain joins TRBV30 and TRBJ2-7, with D possibly being TRBD1 (5 bases). With 0 bases removed from V and 3 bases from J, the gap between germline ends came to 15 bases. CDR3 length: 15 amino acids. The V gene's germline CDR1 is GTSNPN and CDR2 SVGIG (reference sequence).

The CDR3 loop is CSVRGQTHTGELFF. The CDR3 bases are TGCAGCGTCCGGGGACAGACCCACACCGGGGAGCTGTTTTTT. The chain links TRBV29-1 to TRBJ2-2; TRBD1 matches 7 bases. The V gene's germline CDR1 is SQVTM and CDR2 ANQGSEA. The CDR3 runs to 14 residues. J was trimmed by 3 bases and V by 6 bases; bases with no gene match: 7.

The rearrangement joins TRBV28 to TRBJ2-3, with D possibly matching TRBD2 (5 bases). V was cut by 4 bases and J by 4 bases, with 12 bases left in between. In germline, CDR1 is MDHEN, CDR2 SYDVKM. CDR3 length: 14 residues. DNA of the CDR3: TGTGCCAGCAGTTCCCCGCACGGGGCAGATACGCAGTATTTT. Protein: CASSSPHGADTQYF. Full variable domain (outside the CDR3, taken from reference TRBV28 and TRBJ2-3): DVKVTQSSRYLVKRTGEKVFLECVQDMDHENMFWYRQDPGLGLRLIYFSYDVKMKEKGDIPEGYSVSREKKERFSLILESASTNQTSMYLCASSSPHGADTQYFGPGTRLTVL.

The rearrangement links TRBV7-9 to TRBJ2-7; D is uncertain. Germline lookup yields CDR1 SEHNR and CDR2 FQNEAQ (reference sequence). Trimming pared 1 base from V and 6 bases from J, leaving 10 bases between. The CDR3 runs to 13 residues. The CDR3 region is CASSLESNGEQYF. CDR3 sequence (DNA): TGTGCCAGCAGCTTAGAAAGCAATGGCGAGCAGTACTTC. The whole variable domain, filled in from reference TRBV7-9 and TRBJ2-7, reads DTGVSQNPRHKITKRGQNVTFRCDPISEHNRLYWYRQTLGQGPEFLTYFQNEAQLEKSRLLSDRFSAERPKGSFSTLEIQRTEQGDSAMYLCASSLESNGEQYFGPGTRLTVT.

The CDR3 sequence is CASSSSTGTESGSPLHF. In DNA, the CDR3 is TGTGCCAGCAGCTCCTCGACAGGGACGGAGTCGGGTTCACCCCTCCACTTT. The chain joins TRBV11-2 to TRBJ1-6, with TRBD1 identical over 7 bases. Per the germline V gene, CDR1 is SGHAT and CDR2 is FQNNGV. With V trimmed by 4 bases and J by 9 bases, 15 bases remained unmatched. This CDR3 region has 17 residues.

This sequence joins TRBV28 and TRBJ2-7; D is unresolved. The CDR3 consists of 13 residues. Germline V CDR1 and CDR2: MDHEN, SYDVKM. Trimming took 4 bases from V and 0 from J, leaving 7 bases between them. The chain's CDR3 is CASSSVYSYEQYF. In nucleotides, the CDR3 is TGTGCCAGCAGTTCGGTTTACTCCTACGAGCAGTACTTC.

This chain connects TRBV4-2 to TRBJ2-6; possibly TRBD2 for D (5 bases). Trimming cost V 0 bases and J 1 base, with 7 bases left between them. The CDR3 runs 16 residues. CDR1 is LGHNA and CDR2 is YNFKEQ in the germline V gene. CDR3 sequence (DNA): TGTGCCAGCAGCCAAGAGAGGGAGTCTGGGGCCAACGTCCTGACTTTC. It encodes CASSQERESGANVLTF.

The chain links TRBV7-3 to TRBJ2-1, with 10 bases fitting TRBD2. There are 16 residues in the CDR3. Germline V gives CDR1 SGHTA, CDR2 FQGTGA. Trimming at V came to 3 bases and at J to 4 bases, leaving 6 bases not matched to a gene. The CDR3 DNA reads as TGTGCCAGCAGCTTTTCCGGGACTAGCGCTTACAATGAGCAGTTCTTC. This sequence encodes CASSFSGTSAYNEQFF.

V usage is TRBV27 and J usage is TRBJ1-2; possibly TRBD1 for D (6 bases). Germline CDR1 reads MNHEY; CDR2 reads SMNVEV (reference sequence). CDR3 length: 14 residues. The ends were cut back, 4 bases at V and 7 bases at J, with 16 bases in the middle. Here the CDR3 DNA reads TGTGCCAGCAGTTCGATAGGGGGGGCGGGTGGCTACACCTTC. Protein product: CASSSIGGAGGYTF.

This chain connects TRBV20-1 to TRBJ1-6; perhaps TRBD1 as D (5 bases). The CDR3 has 14 residues. V lost 7 bases and J lost 10, with 20 bases in between. From germline, CDR1 is DFQATT and CDR2 SNEGSKA (reference sequence). CDR3 DNA: TGCAGTGTCCGGGGCCCTATAGTGGGGTCACCCCTCCACTTT. It translates to CSVRGPIVGSPLHF.

The V and J genes are TRBV29-1 and TRBJ2-3; D unresolved. CDR1 and CDR2 from the germline V gene are SQVTM and ANQGSEA. CDR3 size: 18 residues. Trimming took off 0 bases at V and 2 bases at J, with 21 bases between the two ends. The CDR3 is CSVEDLAGPNAPTDTQYF. Written as DNA, the CDR3 is TGCAGCGTTGAAGATCTCGCAGGACCGAACGCGCCCACAGATACGCAGTATTTT.

This clonotype was counted at least ten times. The genes are TRBV5-8 and TRBJ1-2; D remains ambiguous. This CDR3 has 13 residues. The ends were cut back, 1 base at V and 3 bases at J, with 7 bases in the middle. The germline CDR1 and CDR2 sequences are SGHTS and YDEGEE. As DNA, the CDR3 is TGTGCCAGCAGCTTGACTGAGGACTATGGCTACACCTTC. Amino acids: CASSLTEDYGYTF.

The CDR3 is CASSLATGLAMNTEAFF. The CDR3 nucleotides read TGTGCCAGCAGCTTAGCAACAGGGCTGGCCATGAACACTGAAGCTTTCTTT. The chain couples TRBV5-6 to TRBJ1-1, with a tentative D call TRBD1 (6 bases). The CDR3 is made up of 17 amino acids. The germline CDR1 and CDR2 sequences are SGHDT and YYEEEE. V gave up 2 bases and J gave up 0 bases, with 17 bases separating them.

This chain uses TRBV5-1 with TRBJ2-2; maybe TRBD1 (6 bases). The CDR3 is 16 amino acids. CDR1 and CDR2 (germline): SGHRS, YFSETQ. Trimming removed 0 bases at V and 1 base at J, with 10 bases between. CDR3 bases: TGCGCCAGCAGCTTGGATGGACAGATGAACACCGGGGAGCTGTTTTTT. Residues: CASSLDGQMNTGELFF. Full variable domain (remainder filled in from reference TRBV5-1 and TRBJ2-2): KAGVTQTPRYLIKTRGQQVTLSCSPISGHRSVSWYQQTPGQGLQFLFEYFSETQRNKGNFPGRFSGRQFSNSRSEMNVSTLELGDSALYLCASSLDGQMNTGELFFGEGSRLTVL.

The V gene is TRBV11-2, the J gene TRBJ1-3; D unclear. CDR1 SGHAT and CDR2 FQNNGV come from the germline V gene. The CDR3 is 14 amino acids. V was trimmed by 5 bases and J by 4 bases, leaving 12 bases between them. CDR3 loop: CASSTGPGGNTIYF. The CDR3 nucleotides are TGTGCCAGCAGCACCGGACCCGGCGGAAACACCATATATTTT.

This sequence joins TRBV4-1 and TRBJ1-4; D remains ambiguous. The V and J ends lost 4 bases and 0 bases respectively, with 9 bases between them. Germline CDR1 and CDR2: MGHRA and YSYEKL. CDR3 size: 15 residues. For the CDR3, the DNA is TGCGCCAGCAGCCTCCGGGTTGCAACTAATGAAAAACTGTTTTTT. Encoded protein: CASSLRVATNEKLFF.

This chain uses TRBV3-1 with TRBJ1-1; D is perhaps TRBD1 (5 bases). The germline V gene has CDR1 LGHDT and CDR2 YNNKEL (reference sequence). The CDR3 is 13 amino acids. V gave up 4 bases and J gave up 7 bases, with 13 bases separating them. In DNA, the CDR3 is TGTGCCAGCAGCCCATCCGAAGGGGTTGAAGCTTTCTTT. Translation: CASSPSEGVEAFF.

The chain combines TRBV6-5 with TRBJ1-2; the D is unclear. This CDR3 region has 11 residues. Germline V CDR1 and CDR2: MNHEY, SVGAGI. Trimming left V 8 bases short and J 8 bases short, with 12 bases between. CDR3 DNA sequence: TGTGCCAGCGAGGGTGGGAAGGGCTACACCTTC. Its translation is CASEGGKGYTF.

The gene calls are TRBV6-1 and TRBJ2-1; D remains unclear. The CDR3 totals 14 residues. The V and J ends lost 4 bases and 6 bases respectively, with 13 bases between them. In germline, CDR1 is MNHNS, CDR2 SASEGT. The CDR3 bases are TGTGCCAGCAGTGTGAGAGAGTCCGGCAATGAGCAGTTCTTC. This translates into CASSVRESGNEQFF.

This chain joins TRBV20-1 and TRBJ2-1; D may be TRBD2 (5 bases). V lost 6 bases and J 1 base, leaving 13 bases between the germline ends. CDR1 is DFQATT and CDR2 is SNEGSKA in the germline V gene (reference sequence). The CDR3 runs to 14 residues. CDR3 in amino acids: CSASPGLSYNEQFF. The DNA of the CDR3 is TGCAGTGCCAGCCCCGGACTGTCCTACAATGAGCAGTTCTTC.

The rearrangement links TRBV9 to TRBJ2-7; 8 nucleotides agree with TRBD2. The CDR3 covers 15 residues. Germline V gene sequence: CDR1 SGDLS, CDR2 YYNGEE. V was pared by 4 bases and J by 7 bases, with 13 bases of the junction left unmatched. Here the CDR3 DNA reads TGTGCCAGCAGCTCCCGGGGAGCGGGAGTGGGTGAGCAGTACTTC. Its protein is CASSSRGAGVGEQYF.

V usage is TRBV2 and J usage is TRBJ2-7; tentatively, D is TRBD2 (5 bases). This CDR3 is built from 13 residues. With 7 bases removed from V and 4 bases from J, the gap between germline ends came to 14 bases. Germline CDR1 reads SNHLY; CDR2 reads FYNNEI. Here the CDR3 DNA reads TGTGCCAGCATTACCGGGAAGACTTACGAGCAGTACTTC. Translated, it gives CASITGKTYEQYF.

This clonotype was counted once. The J gene is TRBJ2-7, the V gene TRBV12-3 or TRBV12-4; D may be TRBD2 (5 bases). Trimming left V 5 bases short and J 6 bases short, with 14 bases between. The CDR3 sequence is 13 residues long. The chain's CDR3 is CASSPPGGSEQYF. The CDR3 nucleotides are TGTGCCAGCAGTCCGCCAGGAGGCTCCGAGCAGTACTTC.

The V gene is TRBV30, the J gene TRBJ2-3, with D possibly being TRBD1 or TRBD2 (6 bases each). The CDR3 spans 13 residues. Germline assignment: CDR1 GTSNPN and CDR2 SVGIG (reference sequence). The V end was cut by 5 bases, the J end by 4 bases, with 13 bases between. CDR3 DNA sequence: TGTGCCTGGGCCGAGGGGGGCGCAGATACGCAGTATTTT. Translation: CAWAEGGADTQYF.